Detailed here is one T cell receptor (beta chain). Only a few counts were recorded for this clonotype. The clone's antigen remains unknown. Per-base quality was not reported, and no clone a single base away is much larger than it. This sample is part of a study of blood T cells in healthy people across ages (dated by TCRdb to between 2014 and 2016). For context, the study as a whole: Template switching captured roughly one uniquely barcoded TCR beta cDNA molecule per two T cells in model experiments. Using deep sequencing normalized with unique cDNA molecular identifiers, the study measured how TCR beta repertoire diversity changes with age. Four age groups were formed from the donors: young (average roughly 15 years), middle-aged (approximately 41), aged (roughly 58) and long-lived (82). Two additional independent replicas of 1 million unique cDNA reads from the same blood draw were analyzed for two donors (one aged 18 to 30 and one aged 80 or older). To avoid experimental bias, donors of different ages were spread randomly across the sequencing lanes. Overall results and qualifications from the work: As age increased, observed TCR beta diversity per million T cells dropped in a roughly linear way, and a significant reduction was already evident by age 40. Observed TCR beta diversity correlated strongly with the percentage of naive T cells measured by flow cytometry. Conclusive comparison of naive and antigen-experienced compartments was prevented by the profiling of bulk unsorted PBMCs. Because donor CMV infection status was unknown, age-related changes in expanded clonotypes were potentially confounded. Total diversity estimates from one million sequenced T cells were considered lower bounds and underestimates. Compared with the aged group, the long-lived group had more naive CD4+ T cells, fewer expanded clones and increased TCR diversity, a pattern suggesting age selection.

From cysteine to phenylalanine, the CDR3 is 14 amino acids long. Only CDR3 DNA remains: 42 bases, in frame from the first base. Between the V and J ends, shortened by 3 bases and 7 bases respectively, the junction contains 10 bases. The germline V gene supplies CDR1 MGHDK and CDR2 SYGVNS. Libraries were prepared through 5' RACE. Sequencing was carried out with an Illumina HiSeq 2500. A second PCR of roughly 6 to 11 cycles was performed with a sample-barcoded 5' primer and a J-beta primer mix. Each TCR beta cDNA molecule received a unique molecular identifier from a template-switch 5' adaptor carrying 12 random nucleotides. At least 2.5 million CDR3-containing paired-end reads were obtained from each sample. The Mint cDNA synthesis kit, primed by a TRBC-specific oligonucleotide, was used to synthesize first-strand cDNA from all RNA. Following uracil-DNA glycosylase treatment, a first 18-cycle PCR with universal primers M1SS and BC2_uni_R was performed on all cDNA. The study's own analysis went as follows. For normalization, 1 million high-quality reads were randomly selected from each sample, with every read carrying a distinct molecular identifier. Reads with shared molecular identifiers were discarded instead of being binned into consensus sequences. MiTCR, set to a Q25 quality threshold and the strictest error-elimination algorithm, was used for CDR3 identification, clonotype clustering and error correction. A nonparametric unseen species model with Euler transformation was used to estimate a lower bound on total TCR beta diversity. TCRdb's own reprocessing of the public reads used fastp at Q25 and MiXCR and kept productive beta chains. Rows merge per CDR3 protein into single entries with the most common DNA and genes. TCRdb's processing, not the study's, gives the V and J calls here. This sample comprises nearly 800,000 distinct CDR3 sequences, approximately 60% of them detected only once. The ten top clones hold about 26% of the sample.

The 39 donors, aged about 6 to 95 years, were systemically healthy Caucasian individuals from Russia. Each donor gave roughly 9.5 milliliters of peripheral blood, collected into EDTA-treated Vacutainer tubes. Ficoll-Paque density-gradient centrifugation was used to isolate PBMCs, with at least 6 million obtained per sample. Total RNA was extracted from PBMCs with Trizol reagent, with at least 5.5 micrograms obtained per sample. Naive CD45RAhigh/CD27high T cell percentages were measured by flow cytometry on a PBMC aliquot from every donor. The sequence joins TRBV25-1 to TRBJ1-6, with no confident D gene call. The source of this sequence is a man aged 40-50 years in good health. Sequencing input: blood. The DNA sequence is as follows: TGTGCCAGCAGTGACTTCGGAGAAAATTCACCCCTCCACTTT. It translates to CASSDFGENSPLHF.